Listed below are T cell receptor beta chains from one sample, sequenced in a study of blood T cell repertoires in COVID-19. The method was immunoSEQ multiplex PCR; TCRdb's version includes in-frame clones alone and lacks a portion of them. The repertoire holds under 200,000 clones, with about 85% as singletons. The sample was peripheral blood. Receptor source: a man aged 35-49 years with acute or convalescent COVID-19. The CDR3 runs from the conserved cysteine through the conserved F or W. The order of the fields is clone size, J gene, D gene, V gene, CDR3 protein, CDR3 DNA. D genes are given only for firm matches. The size of a clone is reported for some rows only, either as once, few or many, or as a class for expanded clones.

few TRBJ2-5 . TRBV28 CASSFGGRSGETQYF TGTGCCAGCAGTTTCGGTGGGCGCTCGGGGGAGACCCAGTACTTC
. TRBJ2-7 . TRBV3-1/TRBV3-2 CASSQGTGYEQYF TGTGCCAGCAGCCAAGGTACCGGGTACGAGCAGTACTTC
. TRBJ1-2 . TRBV7-9 CASSPVGGIHGYTF TGTGCCAGCAGCCCCGTTGGAGGGATACATGGCTACACCTTC
. TRBJ1-1 . TRBV27 CASSLRVWNTEAFF TGTGCCAGCAGTCTCAGGGTCTGGAACACTGAAGCTTTCTTT
few TRBJ2-2 TRBD1 TRBV4-3 CASSQEGGLANTGELFF TGCGCCAGCAGCCAAGAAGGGGGCCTCGCGAACACCGGGGAGCTGTTTTTT
once TRBJ1-6 . TRBV3-1/TRBV3-2 CASSQDQGNNSPLHF TGTGCCAGCAGCCAAGATCAGGGAAATAATTCACCCCTCCACTTT
. TRBJ1-5 TRBD1 TRBV7-9 CASSQTGQGASFHQPQHF TGTGCCAGCAGCCAGACCGGACAGGGGGCGTCTTTCCATCAGCCCCAGCATTTT
. TRBJ1-5 . TRBV10-3 CAIRQDSNQPQHF TGTGCCATAAGACAGGATAGCAATCAGCCCCAGCATTTT
. TRBJ1-2 TRBD1 TRBV6-6 CASSPPDRNNYGYTF TGTGCCAGCAGCCCCCCGGACAGGAACAACTATGGCTACACCTTC
few TRBJ1-1 TRBD1 TRBV10-1 CASSFDRGGTEAFF TGCGCCAGCAGCTTTGACAGGGGGGGGACTGAAGCTTTCTTT
. TRBJ2-1 . TRBV7-7 CASSPLPGSYNEQFF TGTGCCAGCAGCCCCCTCCCGGGGTCCTACAATGAGCAGTTCTTC
. TRBJ2-7 . TRBV12-3/TRBV12-4 CASSSDIYEQYF TGTGCCAGCAGTTCGGACATCTACGAGCAGTACTTC
. TRBJ1-4 . TRBV28 CATERLRKLFF TGTGCCACCGAGAGGCTAAGGAAACTGTTTTTT
once TRBJ2-5 TRBD2 TRBV7-2 CASSIPSGQETQYF TGTGCCAGCAGCATTCCTAGCGGGCAAGAGACCCAGTACTTC
few TRBJ1-5 . TRBV5-1 CASSLVSGQPQHF TGCGCCAGCAGCTTGGTATCAGGTCAGCCCCAGCATTTT
. TRBJ1-4 TRBD1 TRBV11-2 CASSLVPGGQEKLFF TGTGCCAGCAGCTTAGTTCCAGGGGGCCAGGAAAAACTGTTTTTT
. TRBJ2-3 TRBD1 TRBV2 CASRTQGQVPDTQYF TGTGCCAGCCGAACCCAGGGACAGGTGCCAGATACGCAGTATTTT
once TRBJ1-1 . TRBV7-9 CASSQLQGTTEAFF TGTGCCAGCAGCCAACTACAGGGTACCACTGAAGCTTTCTTT
. TRBJ1-2 . TRBV25-1 CASTPQGGSGYTF TGTGCCAGCACTCCTCAGGGAGGGTCTGGCTACACCTTC
. TRBJ1-3 . TRBV3-1/TRBV3-2 CASSQVGRSSGNTIYF TGTGCCAGCAGCCAAGTGGGGAGGAGCTCTGGAAACACCATATATTTT
. TRBJ2-3 . TRBV29-1 CSVVGVGGPTDTQYF TGCAGCGTTGTGGGGGTCGGGGGACCCACAGATACGCAGTATTTT
few TRBJ1-1 . TRBV6-5 CASRATSKAFF TGTGCCAGCAGGGCCACCTCGAAAGCTTTCTTT
. TRBJ1-2 TRBD1 TRBV5-5 CASSRPSPTGEDGYTF TGTGCCAGCAGCCGACCGTCCCCGACAGGGGAGGATGGCTACACCTTC
. TRBJ2-2 . TRBV6-5 CASATSKGRAGELFF TGTGCCAGCGCTACTTCGAAAGGGCGGGCCGGGGAGCTGTTTTTT
. TRBJ2-1 TRBD2 TRBV4-1 CASSQDLSGGAEWQFF TGCGCCAGCAGCCAAGATCTCAGCGGGGGGGCGGAGTGGCAGTTCTTC
. TRBJ2-1 TRBD2 TRBV7-8 CASSQLAGGLVNEQFF TGTGCCAGCAGCCAACTAGCGGGGGGGCTGGTGAATGAGCAGTTCTTC
. TRBJ2-3 . TRBV9 CASSVERTQSADTQYF TGTGCCAGCAGCGTAGAGAGAACCCAATCGGCAGATACGCAGTATTTT
. TRBJ2-2 . TRBV19 CASRPGRVVGTGELFF TGTGCCAGTAGGCCTGGGAGAGTAGTCGGCACCGGGGAGCTGTTTTTT